This T cell receptor (beta chain) was found in a study of Tregs in tolerant kidney transplant recipients. Study-wide results and caveats: For some patients, primers changed over time, blocking nucleotide-level comparison. Expanding Tregs on activated donor B cells appeared to best identify donor-specific TCRbeta clones.

Points on this clone: Its target is not known.

Unmatched junction bases numbered 10, after V lost 3 bases and J lost 6 bases. This CDR3 has 15 residues. Germline V gene data show CDR1 as MRHNA and CDR2 as SNTAGT. Profiling relied on immunoSEQ multiplex PCR, and the TCRdb table lists in-frame clones only, not all of them. The sample carries 85,000 to 100,000 clones, 93% recorded once. Sequencing was performed on CD4+ T cells from blood, taken before the transplant. This chain links TRBV6-4 with TRBJ2-7, with TRBD2 matching 8 bases. This receptor was identified in a human donor who received a combined kidney and bone marrow transplant. The CDR3, as DNA: TGTGCCAGCAGTGAAGTCCCTGAGCGGGGGAGCGAGCAGTACTTC. Amino acids: CASSEVPERGSEQYF.